Following are 8 T cell receptor beta chains from one sample sequenced in a study of cytotoxic CD8 clonotypes in ibrutinib-treated CLL. Libraries were prepared by immunoSEQ multiplex PCR; TCRdb keeps only in-frame clonotypes and omits some of them. The sample shows approximately 210,000 clones, about 72% of them seen only once. Sample: PBMCs, taken after 24 months of ibrutinib treatment. These receptors all come from a human donor with chronic lymphocytic leukemia.

This clone was observed once. This sequence joins TRBV28 and TRBJ2-7; 10 bases map to TRBD2. This CDR3 has 15 amino acids. The V gene end was trimmed by 1 base and the J gene end by 7 bases; junction bases not matched to a gene: 7. The germline gives CDR1 MDHEN, CDR2 SYDVKM. The CDR3 here is CASSLYASGSREQYF. CDR3 nucleotides: TGTGCCAGCAGTTTATATGCTAGCGGGAGCCGTGAGCAGTACTTC.

The chain employs TRBV30 and TRBJ2-7; weak D call: TRBD1 (5 bases). The germline V and J ends were trimmed by 1 base and 0 bases, with 7 bases remaining between them. Germline lookup yields CDR1 GTSNPN and CDR2 SVGIG (reference sequence). The CDR3 extends over 13 amino acids. The CDR3 loop is CAWSGRDSYEQYF. The CDR3 DNA sequence: TGTGCCTGGAGTGGCAGGGACTCCTACGAGCAGTACTTC. Drawing the rest from reference TRBV30 and TRBJ2-7, the complete variable domain is SQTIHQWPATLVQPVGSPLSLECTVEGTSNPNLYWYRQAAGRGLQLLFYSVGIGQISSEVPQNLSASRPQDRQFILSSKKLLLSDSGFYLCAWSGRDSYEQYFGPGTRLTVT.

The chain recombines TRBV4-2 with TRBJ2-1; possible D gene TRBD1, 6 bases. Germline V CDR1 and CDR2: LGHNA, YNFKEQ. CDR3 length: 16 amino acids. The V gene lost 0 bases and the J gene lost 4 bases, with 13 bases spanning the gap. Written as DNA, the CDR3 is TGTGCCAGCAGCCAAGAAGGGGGAGTGGTGTACAATGAGCAGTTCTTC. It yields the protein CASSQEGGVVYNEQFF.

This chain uses TRBV4-3 with TRBJ1-2; a weak D match, TRBD1 (5 bases). This CDR3 has 14 residues. V was clipped by 0 bases and J by 7 bases, with 12 bases between them. Germline CDR1 reads LGHNA; CDR2 reads YSLEER. The CDR3 DNA reads as TGCGCCAGCAGCCAAGACTCAGGGAGGGGTGGCTACACCTTC. This gives the protein CASSQDSGRGGYTF.

The chain recombines TRBV6-5 with TRBJ2-1; D is ambiguous. The ends were cut back, 9 bases at V and 5 bases at J, with 14 bases in the middle. CDR3 length equals 13 residues. The germline V gene has CDR1 MNHEY and CDR2 SVGAGI. CDR3 in DNA: TGTGCCAGAACTAAAGACGAAAACAATGAGCAGTTCTTC. Protein product: CARTKDENNEQFF.

The chain carries TRBV5-6 and TRBJ2-3, with TRBD2 matching 13 bases. V dropped 4 bases and J dropped 4; count of bases not matched to a gene: 9. The germline CDR1 and CDR2 sequences are SGHDT and YYEEEE. This CDR3 region has 17 residues. This CDR3 is CASSLTGLAGAADTQYF. CDR3 in DNA: TGTGCCAGCAGCCTCACCGGACTAGCGGGAGCGGCAGATACGCAGTATTTT.

The rearrangement joins TRBV19 to TRBJ1-3, with D maybe TRBD1 (6 bases). CDR1 LNHDA and CDR2 SQIVND come from the germline V gene (reference sequence). This CDR3 contains 16 residues. The V gene lost 6 bases and the J gene lost 5 bases, with 20 bases spanning the gap. CDR3 sequence reads: CASRSFAGQTRNTIYF. The CDR3 bases are TGTGCCAGTAGATCTTTCGCGGGACAAACCAGAAACACCATATATTTT.

The chain has TRBV7-2 and TRBJ2-5, with D tentatively TRBD1 (6 bases). The CDR3 totals 15 residues. V shed 5 bases and J shed 1 base, with 14 bases lying between them. The germline V gene has CDR1 SGHTA and CDR2 FQGNSA. CDR3 DNA sequence: TGTGCCAGCAGCCGACAACAGGGTCCCCAAGAGACCCAGTACTTC. Residues: CASSRQQGPQETQYF.